Listed here is a single T cell receptor (beta chain). This entry belongs to a study of PD-L1 blockade in urothelial cancer. Germline-derived CDR1 and CDR2 are MDHEN and SYDVKM. This CDR3 contains 16 residues. Trimming took 2 bases from V and 5 from J, leaving 18 bases between them. As for time point: peripheral blood 6 weeks after treatment start. Samples spanned pretreatment and treatment, with 1 to 8 time points per patient. PCRs each included synthetic TCR analog templates spiked in. Some clones are missing from TCRdb's copy, which holds only in-frame ones; the method was immunoSEQ multiplex PCR. Altogether some 40,000 clones are present, 84% being singletons, with the ten largest covering about 11%.

This receptor was identified in a middle-aged man with urothelial cancer. This rearrangement joins TRBV28 to TRBJ1-1; no reliable D call. The sample here was PBMCs, taken around atezolizumab (anti-PD-L1) treatment. CDR3 in amino acids: CASSLATGGSRTEAFF. As DNA, the CDR3 is TGTGCCAGCAGTTTAGCGACCGGAGGTTCGAGGACTGAAGCTTTCTTT.